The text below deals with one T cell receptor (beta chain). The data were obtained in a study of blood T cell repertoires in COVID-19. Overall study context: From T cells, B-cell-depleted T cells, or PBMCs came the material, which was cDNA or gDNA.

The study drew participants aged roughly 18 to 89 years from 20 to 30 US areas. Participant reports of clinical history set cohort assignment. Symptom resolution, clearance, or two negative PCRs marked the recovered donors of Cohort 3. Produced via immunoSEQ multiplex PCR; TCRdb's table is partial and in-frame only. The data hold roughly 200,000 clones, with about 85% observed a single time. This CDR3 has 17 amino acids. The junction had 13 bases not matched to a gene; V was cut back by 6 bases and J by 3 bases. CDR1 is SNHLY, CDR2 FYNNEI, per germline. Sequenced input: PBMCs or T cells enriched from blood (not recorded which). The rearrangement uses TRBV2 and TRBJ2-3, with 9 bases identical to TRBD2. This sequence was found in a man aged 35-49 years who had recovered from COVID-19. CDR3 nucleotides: TGTGCCAGCAGCCAACCTCGTGGCGGGAGGGCGACAGATACGCAGTATTTT. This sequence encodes CASSQPRGGRATDTQYF.